The entry below gives a single TCR beta chain sequence along with its context. The data originate from a study of blood T cell repertoires in COVID-19. Study overall: Samples taken during acute and convalescent COVID-19 were collected in the United States, Italy and Spain.

This table comes from immunoSEQ multiplex PCR, and its TCRdb copy is limited to in-frame clones, with some not included. The data contain about 75,000 clones, 70% to 90% of them singletons. Sequences were obtained from peripheral blood. The receptor comes from a human donor in a cohort sampled during active COVID-19.

DNA of the CDR3: TGTGCCAGCAGCTTAGCGGGAGACACAAGATACGAGCAGTACTTC. Translating it yields CASSLAGDTRYEQYF. The gene calls are TRBV13 and TRBJ2-7; the D gene is possibly TRBD2 (6 bases). Germline assignment: CDR1 PRHDT and CDR2 FYEKMQ (reference sequence). The CDR3 length is 15 residues. Trimming pared 1 base from V and 4 bases from J, leaving 14 bases between.